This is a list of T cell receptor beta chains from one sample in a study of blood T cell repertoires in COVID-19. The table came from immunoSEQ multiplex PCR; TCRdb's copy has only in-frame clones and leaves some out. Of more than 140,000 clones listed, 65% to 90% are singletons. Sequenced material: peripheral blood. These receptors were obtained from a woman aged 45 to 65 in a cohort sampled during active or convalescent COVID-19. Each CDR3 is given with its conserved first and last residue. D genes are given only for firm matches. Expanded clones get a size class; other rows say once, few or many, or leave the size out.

CDR3aa: CASSLVEGDGTQYF
CDR3nt: TGTGCCAGCAGCTTAGTTGAGGGGGATGGTACGCAGTATTTT
d_gene: -
v_gene: TRBV7-3
abundance: -
j_gene: TRBJ2-3

CDR3aa: CASSAREQYF
CDR3nt: TGTGCCAGCAGTGCCCGTGAGCAGTACTTC
d_gene: -
v_gene: TRBV6-4
abundance: -
j_gene: TRBJ2-7

CDR3aa: CAMDTWYEKLFF
CDR3nt: TGTGCCATGGACACCTGGTATGAAAAACTGTTTTTT
d_gene: -
v_gene: TRBV30
abundance: -
j_gene: TRBJ1-4

CDR3aa: CASSLALNTEAFF
CDR3nt: TGCGCCAGCAGCTTAGCACTTAACACTGAAGCTTTCTTT
d_gene: -
v_gene: TRBV5-1
abundance: -
j_gene: TRBJ1-1

CDR3aa: CASSLQVPNTEAFF
CDR3nt: TGCGCCAGCAGCTTGCAGGTCCCGAACACTGAAGCTTTCTTT
d_gene: -
v_gene: TRBV5-1
abundance: few
j_gene: TRBJ1-1

CDR3aa: CSAPGSYGYTF
CDR3nt: TGCAGTGCCCCTGGCAGTTATGGCTACACCTTC
d_gene: -
v_gene: TRBV20-1
abundance: -
j_gene: TRBJ1-2

CDR3aa: CAAGQGNYGYTF
CDR3nt: TGTGCCGCCGGACAGGGGAACTATGGCTACACCTTC
d_gene: TRBD1
v_gene: TRBV30
abundance: once
j_gene: TRBJ1-2

CDR3aa: CASSKALGDYEQYF
CDR3nt: TGTGCCAGCAGCAAAGCGCTCGGGGACTACGAGCAGTACTTC
d_gene: -
v_gene: TRBV21-1
abundance: -
j_gene: TRBJ2-7

CDR3aa: CASSGTSGGPQETQYF
CDR3nt: TGTGCCAGCAGCGGGACTAGCGGGGGGCCCCAAGAGACCCAGTACTTC
d_gene: TRBD2
v_gene: TRBV5-8
abundance: -
j_gene: TRBJ2-5

CDR3aa: CASRHDRAKNIQYF
CDR3nt: TGTGCCAGCAGACACGACAGGGCCAAAAACATTCAGTACTTC
d_gene: -
v_gene: TRBV5-4
abundance: -
j_gene: TRBJ2-4

CDR3aa: CATYNQETQYF
CDR3nt: TGTGCCACCTATAACCAAGAGACCCAGTACTTC
d_gene: -
v_gene: TRBV3-1/TRBV3-2
abundance: -
j_gene: TRBJ2-5

CDR3aa: CATSSEFRDSHTDTQYF
CDR3nt: TGTGCCACCAGCAGTGAATTCCGGGACTCTCACACAGATACGCAGTATTTT
d_gene: -
v_gene: TRBV15
abundance: -
j_gene: TRBJ2-3

CDR3aa: CASSESGGAYEQYF
CDR3nt: TGTGCCAGCAGTGAAAGCGGGGGGGCCTACGAGCAGTACTTC
d_gene: TRBD2
v_gene: TRBV25-1
abundance: -
j_gene: TRBJ2-7

CDR3aa: CASSEAWGGDQPQHF
CDR3nt: TGTGCCAGCAGTGAAGCTTGGGGGGGAGATCAGCCCCAGCATTTT
d_gene: -
v_gene: TRBV6-1
abundance: -
j_gene: TRBJ1-5

CDR3aa: CASSPDRLSGNTIYF
CDR3nt: TGTGCCAGCAGCCCAGACAGACTCTCTGGAAACACCATATATTTT
d_gene: -
v_gene: TRBV9
abundance: -
j_gene: TRBJ1-3

CDR3aa: CASSQAVPLGGGYGYTF
CDR3nt: TGCGCCAGCAGCCAAGCCGTCCCCCTAGGGGGCGGCTATGGCTACACCTTC
d_gene: TRBD1
v_gene: TRBV4-1
abundance: -
j_gene: TRBJ1-2

CDR3aa: CASSSYRGLRDTQYF
CDR3nt: TGTGCCAGCAGCTCCTACAGGGGGCTCAGAGATACGCAGTATTTT
d_gene: TRBD1
v_gene: TRBV7-8
abundance: -
j_gene: TRBJ2-3

CDR3aa: CASSQEVRQGVGTIYF
CDR3nt: TGTGCCAGCAGCCAAGAGGTCAGACAGGGAGTTGGCACCATATATTTT
d_gene: TRBD1
v_gene: TRBV3-1/TRBV3-2
abundance: -
j_gene: TRBJ1-3

CDR3aa: CASSLVGQTNTEAFF
CDR3nt: TGTGCCAGCAGCTTAGTCGGACAGACAAACACTGAAGCTTTCTTT
d_gene: -
v_gene: TRBV11-2
abundance: -
j_gene: TRBJ1-1

CDR3aa: CASRRAGTENSPLHF
CDR3nt: TGTGCCAGCAGACGCGCCGGGACAGAAAATTCACCCCTCCACTTT
d_gene: TRBD1
v_gene: TRBV25-1
abundance: -
j_gene: TRBJ1-6

CDR3aa: CASSPPAVGEQYF
CDR3nt: TGTGCCAGCAGCCCCCCCGCGGTAGGCGAGCAGTACTTC
d_gene: -
v_gene: TRBV11-2
abundance: -
j_gene: TRBJ2-7

CDR3aa: CASSEMTGTEAFF
CDR3nt: TGTGCCAGCAGCGAAATGACAGGCACTGAAGCTTTCTTT
d_gene: -
v_gene: TRBV14
abundance: -
j_gene: TRBJ1-1

CDR3aa: CASSIPVGGEKLFF
CDR3nt: TGTGCCAGTAGTATCCCTGTGGGGGGTGAAAAACTGTTTTTT
d_gene: -
v_gene: TRBV19
abundance: -
j_gene: TRBJ1-4

CDR3aa: CASCRTSGRMDEQFF
CDR3nt: TGTGCCAGCTGCCGGACTAGCGGCCGGATGGATGAGCAGTTCTTC
d_gene: TRBD2
v_gene: TRBV6-5
abundance: -
j_gene: TRBJ2-1

CDR3aa: CASSIAGASYEQYF
CDR3nt: TGTGCCAGTAGTATCGCGGGGGCCTCCTACGAGCAGTACTTC
d_gene: -
v_gene: TRBV19
abundance: few
j_gene: TRBJ2-7

CDR3aa: CASSTGQGYGNTIYF
CDR3nt: TGCGCCAGCAGCACGGGACAGGGCTATGGAAACACCATATATTTT
d_gene: TRBD1
v_gene: TRBV4-3
abundance: -
j_gene: TRBJ1-3

CDR3aa: CAGDDQGGEKLFF
CDR3nt: TGTGCCGGAGATGATCAGGGCGGAGAAAAACTGTTTTTT
d_gene: -
v_gene: TRBV2
abundance: -
j_gene: TRBJ1-4

CDR3aa: CASSQVRGEGTEAFF
CDR3nt: TGTGCCAGCAGCCAAGTAAGGGGGGAGGGCACTGAAGCTTTCTTT
d_gene: -
v_gene: TRBV14
abundance: few
j_gene: TRBJ1-1

CDR3aa: CASSLRVNEKLFF
CDR3nt: TGTGCCAGCAGCCTACGGGTGAATGAAAAACTGTTTTTT
d_gene: -
v_gene: TRBV3-1/TRBV3-2
abundance: -
j_gene: TRBJ1-4

CDR3aa: CASSVMVSEAFF
CDR3nt: TGTGCCAGCAGTGTCATGGTGAGTGAAGCTTTCTTT
d_gene: -
v_gene: TRBV12-3/TRBV12-4
abundance: -
j_gene: TRBJ1-1

CDR3aa: CASSVPQGDLSSTDTQYF
CDR3nt: TGTGCCAGCAGTGTTCCCCAAGGGGATTTATCTAGCACAGATACGCAGTATTTT
d_gene: -
v_gene: TRBV2
abundance: -
j_gene: TRBJ2-3